This TCR beta chain derives from a study of shared clonotypes between healthy human individuals. All of the donors resided in Nashville, Tennessee, and each was a Caucasian adult. The CDR3 consists of 14 residues. The germline V gene encodes CDR1 SGDLS and CDR2 YYNGEE. V was pared by 2 bases and J by 5 bases, with 5 bases of the junction left unmatched. The repertoire was sequenced with immunoSEQ multiplex PCR; TCRdb's copy has only in-frame clones and lacks some. The data show more than 2,000,000 clones, over 85% seen once. The source material was naive CD4+ T cells from PBMCs. The subset here: CD45RA+ positively selected. This rearrangement joins TRBV9 to TRBJ2-7, with TRBD1 matching over 9 bases. The receptor was isolated from a man between 18 and 29 years old in good health. Some clones in this sample may be carry-over from other donors' samples. Here the CDR3 DNA reads TGTGCCAGCAGCGTGGGGACAGGGTTCCACGAGCAGTACTTC. Its protein product is CASSVGTGFHEQYF. Full variable domain (missing parts from reference TRBV9 and TRBJ2-7): DSGVTQTPKHLITATGQRVTLRCSPRSGDLSVYWYQQSLDQGLQFLIQYYNGEERAKGNILERFSAQQFPDLHSELNLSSLELGDSALYFCASSVGTGFHEQYFGPGTRLTVT.